The clone carrying this TCR beta chain was found many times. Antigen unknown. The sample is drawn from a study of T cells in Graves' hyperthyroidism and ophthalmopathy. The TCR beta CDR3 regions underwent amplification using RNA transcripts as the source. The TCR CDR3 first-round RT-PCR relied on the HTBI primer set. Each CDR3 protein gets one entry after TCRdb re-called the multiplex PCR reads with MiXCR. The table includes 410,000 or so distinct CDR3 sequences, about 15% detected once. Points from the study as a whole: Also found in blood were most expanded thyroid clonotypes above 0.001.

The CDR3 loop spans 15 amino acids. Germline CDR1 and CDR2: SEHNR and FQNEAQ (reference sequence). V shed 4 bases and J shed 5 bases, with 16 bases lying between them. The J gene is TRBJ2-3, the V gene TRBV7-9, with D perhaps matching TRBD2 (6 bases). Material: blood. The sequence came from a man younger than 35 with Graves' ophthalmopathy. The CDR3 DNA reads TGTGCCAGCAGCTCAACGGGATACGGGGGAGATACGCAGTATTTT. This encodes CASSSTGYGGDTQYF.